The 21 T cell receptor beta chains in this list originate from one sample, sequenced in a study of cytomegalovirus exposure and HLA in healthy donors. Vbeta (60) and Jbeta (13) primers were used in the PCR. TCRdb's table, derived via immunoSEQ multiplex PCR, lists solely in-frame clones and lacks some. The sample yields fewer than 55,000 clones, roughly 72% seen once. The sequenced material came from PBMCs. These receptors were obtained from a woman aged 45-65 years in good health and CMV-seropositive.

This clone is classed as hyperexpanded (1% or more). The same CDR3 also results from other DNA sequences found in this sample. This rearrangement joins TRBV6-1 to TRBJ2-6; 9 bases are a match to TRBD1. Trimming removed 4 bases from V and 4 bases from J; junction bases left unmatched: 8. The CDR3 runs 17 residues. Germline V lookup: CDR1 MNHNS, CDR2 SASEGT. CDR3: CASSGTRTGVGANVLTF. Here the CDR3 DNA reads TGTGCCAGCAGTGGGACGCGGACAGGGGTAGGGGCCAACGTCCTGACTTTC.

The rearrangement links TRBV28 to TRBJ2-5; 7 bases map to TRBD2. The CDR3 is 14 residues long. V was clipped by 2 bases and J by 2 bases; unmatched bases: 2. The germline V gene encodes CDR1 MDHEN and CDR2 SYDVKM. DNA of the CDR3: TGTGCCAGCAGTTTACAGGGAGGGCAAGAGACCCAGTACTTC. Protein sequence: CASSLQGGQETQYF.

This rearrangement joins TRBV18 to TRBJ1-5; 9 nucleotides line up with TRBD1. The V segment lost 1 base and the J segment 4 bases; nucleotides outside the gene matches: 2. This CDR3 is 15 amino acids long. Germline CDR1 KGHSH, CDR2 LQKENI. The CDR3 is CASSPQGQGNQPQHF. The CDR3 nucleotides read TGTGCCAGCTCACCACAGGGACAGGGTAATCAGCCCCAGCATTTT.

This rearrangement joins TRBV18 to TRBJ2-5; maybe TRBD2 (6 bases). Deletions cut 3 bases from V and 5 bases from J, with 10 bases between. The V gene's germline CDR1 is KGHSH and CDR2 LQKENI. The CDR3 is 13 amino acids. The CDR3 DNA follows: TGTGCCAGCTCACCGGGGGGTTTGGAGACCCAGTACTTC. Residues: CASSPGGLETQYF.

The genes are TRBV4-2 and TRBJ2-5, with TRBD2 matching over 9 bases. Germline loops: CDR1 LGHNA, CDR2 YNFKEQ. V was clipped by 2 bases and J by 2 bases; unmatched bases: 0. The CDR3 runs 14 residues. The CDR3 region is CASSQLAGQETQYF. CDR3 DNA: TGTGCCAGCAGCCAACTAGCGGGGCAAGAGACCCAGTACTTC.

J is TRBJ2-1 and V is TRBV7-9; possible D gene TRBD2, 6 bases. V lost 5 bases and J lost 1, with 15 bases in between. The CDR3 runs to 16 residues. The germline gives CDR1 SEHNR, CDR2 FQNEAQ (reference sequence). The CDR3 DNA sequence: TGTGCCAGCAGCCATGGGCGGGGTTGGTCCTACAATGAGCAGTTCTTC. Translated: CASSHGRGWSYNEQFF. Full variable domain (remainder filled in from reference TRBV7-9 and TRBJ2-1): DTGVSQNPRHKITKRGQNVTFRCDPISEHNRLYWYRQTLGQGPEFLTYFQNEAQLEKSRLLSDRFSAERPKGSFSTLEIQRTEQGDSAMYLCASSHGRGWSYNEQFFGPGTRLTVL.

This clone was counted a single time. J is TRBJ1-1 and V is TRBV27; no firm D call. Germline V lookup: CDR1 MNHEY, CDR2 SMNVEV (reference sequence). V was pared by 5 bases and J by 5 bases, with 6 bases between. This CDR3 contains 11 residues. CDR3 bases: TGTGCCAGCAGTCTGCGGACTGAAGCTTTCTTT. This codes for CASSLRTEAFF.

The rearrangement joins TRBV19 to TRBJ2-2; the D gene is possibly TRBD2 (6 bases). CDR1 and CDR2 from the germline V gene are LNHDA and SQIVND (reference sequence). This CDR3 has 16 amino acids. Trimming took 1 base from V and 7 from J, leaving 16 bases between them. The CDR3 DNA is TGTGCCAGTAGTATAGGAGAGGTAGCGGCGGGCGGGGAGCTGTTTTTT. This translates into CASSIGEVAAGGELFF.

The chain uses TRBV28 and TRBJ1-1; TRBD1 might be the D (5 bases). The CDR3 loop spans 15 amino acids. V shed 7 bases and J shed 3 bases, with 18 bases lying between them. Germline V gene data show CDR1 as MDHEN and CDR2 as SYDVKM. The CDR3 reads CASTKSGGWDTEAFF. In nucleotides, the CDR3 is TGTGCCAGCACCAAATCGGGGGGGTGGGACACTGAAGCTTTCTTT.

The genes are TRBV10-3 and TRBJ2-7; 9 bases map to TRBD2. CDR1 is ENHRY and CDR2 is SYGVKD in the germline V gene. The CDR3 is made up of 14 amino acids. Trimming took 5 bases from V and 2 from J; bases not matched to a gene: 4. The CDR3 DNA follows: TGTGCCATCAGTTTAGCGGGAGCCACCTACGAGCAGTACTTC. Protein: CAISLAGATYEQYF.

This clone was picked up a small number of times. The genes are TRBV5-8 and TRBJ1-3, with 7 bases identical to TRBD1. Germline trimming cut 4 bases from V and 7 bases from J; bases unmatched to any gene: 8. The CDR3 loop spans 14 amino acids. Per germline, CDR1 SGHTS and CDR2 YDEGEE. The CDR3 region has the DNA TGTGCCAGCAGCGGAACAGGGGCTCGGAACACCATATATTTT. It specifies CASSGTGARNTIYF.

The chain links TRBV19 to TRBJ1-4; D is undetermined. Per the germline V gene, CDR1 is LNHDA and CDR2 is SQIVND (reference sequence). V shed 4 bases and J shed 4 bases, with 13 bases lying between them. This CDR3 has 15 residues. CDR3 protein: CASSTLSGDNEKLFF. In nucleotides, the CDR3 is TGTGCCAGTAGTACTCTGAGCGGGGATAATGAAAAACTGTTTTTT.

In its sample, this clone was seen a few times. The chain carries TRBV4-3 and TRBJ2-3, with D possibly TRBD2 on 5 matching bases. The CDR3 is 15 amino acids. Trimming pared 1 base from V and 8 bases from J, leaving 16 bases between. The germline gives CDR1 LGHNA, CDR2 YSLEER. The CDR3 spells CASSQAPLGAATQYF. CDR3 sequence (DNA): TGCGCCAGCAGCCAAGCTCCACTGGGAGCCGCTACGCAGTATTTT.

This CDR3 reads CASSSTNTGNTEAFF. CDR3 in DNA: TGTGCCAGCAGCTCTACCAATACAGGGAACACTGAAGCTTTCTTT. The genes are TRBV5-4 and TRBJ1-1; maybe TRBD1 (5 bases). Per the germline V gene, CDR1 is SGHNT and CDR2 is YYREEE (reference sequence). The germline V and J ends were trimmed by 3 bases and 1 base, with 13 bases remaining between them. This CDR3 comprises 15 residues.

V and J are TRBV5-4 and TRBJ2-2, with D possibly matching TRBD1 (6 bases). This CDR3 has 16 amino acids. The germline V and J ends were trimmed by 0 bases and 7 bases, with 16 bases remaining between them. CDR1 and CDR2 from the germline V gene are SGHNT and YYREEE (reference sequence). The CDR3 reads CASSLGMAGVIGELFF. DNA of the CDR3: TGTGCCAGCAGCTTGGGTATGGCAGGGGTCATCGGGGAGCTGTTTTTT.

The chain joins TRBV28 to TRBJ2-1; 8 bases are a match to TRBD2. The J segment lost 4 bases and the V segment lost 5 bases, leaving 10 bases of the junction unmatched. The CDR3 totals 16 residues. CDR1 is MDHEN, CDR2 SYDVKM, per germline. The CDR3 loop is CASSTEAGVGYNEQFF. The CDR3 DNA follows: TGTGCCAGCAGTACGGAAGCGGGGGTGGGATACAATGAGCAGTTCTTC.

This chain joins TRBV27 and TRBJ1-2, with 10 bases matching TRBD1. Per the germline V gene, CDR1 is MNHEY and CDR2 is SMNVEV (reference sequence). The CDR3 runs to 15 residues. Trimming at V came to 4 bases and at J to 8 bases, leaving 10 bases not matched to a gene. CDR3 bases: TGTGCCAGCAGTTCCCGGACAGGGGGAAGGGGCGGCTACACCTTC. Translating it yields CASSSRTGGRGGYTF.

The chain employs TRBV9 and TRBJ1-2; D not resolved. This CDR3 spans 13 amino acids. Trimming cost V 4 bases and J 4 bases, with 11 bases left between them. Germline CDR1 and CDR2: SGDLS and YYNGEE. In DNA, the CDR3 is TGTGCCAGCAGCACCCTTAGTGGCTATGGCTACACCTTC. This gives the protein CASSTLSGYGYTF. The entire variable domain, with the rest obtained from reference TRBV9 and TRBJ1-2, is as follows: DSGVTQTPKHLITATGQRVTLRCSPRSGDLSVYWYQQSLDQGLQFLIQYYNGEERAKGNILERFSAQQFPDLHSELNLSSLELGDSALYFCASSTLSGYGYTFGSGTRLTVV.

The V call is TRBV18, the J call TRBJ2-3; 8 positions match TRBD2. Germline-derived CDR1 and CDR2 are KGHSH and LQKENI. Unmatched junction bases numbered 7, after V lost 4 bases and J lost 1 base. This CDR3 has 16 residues. The CDR3 spells CASSRFRREGTDTQYF. CDR3 coding DNA: TGTGCCAGCTCACGGTTCAGGCGGGAGGGCACAGATACGCAGTATTTT.

The rearrangement uses TRBV5-1 and TRBJ2-1; D remains unclear. Germline V gives CDR1 SGHRS, CDR2 YFSETQ. This CDR3 is built from 14 residues. The V and J ends lost 1 base and 0 bases respectively, with 5 bases between them. CDR3 amino acids: CASSLINSYNEQFF. CDR3 DNA: TGCGCCAGCAGCTTGATAAACTCCTACAATGAGCAGTTCTTC. Filled out from reference TRBV5-1 and TRBJ2-1, the complete variable domain reads KAGVTQTPRYLIKTRGQQVTLSCSPISGHRSVSWYQQTPGQGLQFLFEYFSETQRNKGNFPGRFSGRQFSNSRSEMNVSTLELGDSALYLCASSLINSYNEQFFGPGTRLTVL.

The genes are TRBV9 and TRBJ2-2, with a possible D match to TRBD2 (6 bases). Germline values: CDR1 SGDLS, CDR2 YYNGEE. Between the trimmed V and J ends, which lost 0 bases and 4 bases, there was a span of 16 bases. The CDR3 covers 17 residues. In DNA form, the CDR3 reads TGTGCCAGCAGCGTAGACTATCGGGGGAGAAGCACCGGGGAGCTGTTTTTT. It encodes CASSVDYRGRSTGELFF.